The clone carrying this T cell receptor (beta chain) was seen a handful of times. Its antigen is unknown. This record comes from a study of T and B cells in COVID-19 patients. As for the study in general: The recovered patients had mostly mild to moderate COVID-19 with outpatient management. In the active-infection cohort, about 90% of the 20 patients had comorbidities linked to unfavorable COVID-19 outcome.

Germline CDR1 is SGHAT and CDR2 is FQNNGV. The V gene end was trimmed by 5 bases and the J gene end by 6 bases; junction bases not matched to a gene: 13. CDR3 length: 16 residues. Study-level findings and limits: Symptomatic-phase blood samples from mildly ill patients and early samples from severe cases were scarce.

BIOMED2 TRB-A/B primer pools were used in multiplex TRB PCR. TCRdb reprocessed the multiplex PCR reads via MiXCR and lists one record per CDR3 protein. The sample has roughly 4,700 distinct CDR3 sequences, roughly 28% seen once. TRB was amplified from around 250-500 ng of blood genomic DNA. The sequence was collected from a human donor with active COVID-19. The genes are TRBV11-2 and TRBJ1-5; 7 bases match TRBD1. The sequenced material came from blood. CDR3 sequence reads: CASSEGGGQIAQPQHF. The DNA of the CDR3 is TGTGCCAGCAGCGAGGGGGGGGGACAGATAGCTCAGCCCCAGCATTTT.